Listed here are 7 T cell receptor beta chains from one sample, sequenced in a study of cytomegalovirus exposure and HLA in healthy donors. Repertoires were generated with immunoSEQ multiplex PCR, while TCRdb's copy carries only in-frame clones and drops some. The sample carries about 160,000 clones, 75% to 90% recorded once. The sequencing input was PBMCs. These receptors were obtained from a woman aged 18-30 years in good health and CMV-seronegative.

The chain joins TRBV7-2 to TRBJ2-3; TRBD2 aligns across 8 bases. Germline CDR1 is SGHTA and CDR2 is FQGNSA. The CDR3 covers 15 residues. V lost 5 bases to trimming and J lost 4 bases; unmatched junction nucleotides: 8. The CDR3 loop is CASSLSGSVADTQYF. CDR3 coding DNA: TGTGCCAGCAGCCTAAGCGGGAGTGTCGCAGATACGCAGTATTTT.

V is TRBV10-3 and J is TRBJ2-5; TRBD1 might be the D (7 bases). This CDR3 contains 13 residues. The germline V gene has CDR1 ENHRY and CDR2 SYGVKD. V was pared by 10 bases and J by 0 bases, with 12 bases between. CDR3 nucleotides: TGTGCCACCAGGGGGGACTACCAAGAGACCCAGTACTTC. This sequence encodes CATRGDYQETQYF.

The chain employs TRBV9 and TRBJ1-1; D may be TRBD1 (6 bases). The germline V gene has CDR1 SGDLS and CDR2 YYNGEE. CDR3 length equals 14 residues. Trimming stripped 1 base from V and 7 bases from J, with 14 bases between. The CDR3 here is CASSVIQEGDEAFF. The CDR3 DNA reads as TGTGCCAGCAGCGTAATTCAAGAGGGGGATGAAGCTTTCTTT.

This chain connects TRBV6-6 to TRBJ2-7, with 8 nucleotides matching TRBD1. Germline CDR1 MNHNY, CDR2 SVGAGI (reference sequence). This CDR3 contains 15 residues. Unmatched junction bases numbered 3, after V lost 0 bases and J lost 2 bases. CDR3 in DNA: TGTGCCAGCAGTTACTCGGGACAGGCCCCCTACGAGCAGTACTTC. Its translation is CASSYSGQAPYEQYF.

The chain is built from TRBV19 and TRBJ1-1; TRBD1 aligns across 7 bases. With V trimmed by 1 base and J by 2 bases, 1 base remained unmatched. Germline CDR1 is LNHDA and CDR2 is SQIVND (reference sequence). The CDR3 runs 14 residues. The CDR3 sequence: CASSIGDSNTEAFF. The CDR3 DNA reads TGTGCCAGTAGTATAGGGGACAGCAACACTGAAGCTTTCTTT.

V gene TRBV4-3 combines with J gene TRBJ2-3; D is possibly TRBD1 (6 bases). The V and J ends lost 4 bases and 0 bases respectively, with 11 bases between them. Germline V gene sequence: CDR1 LGHNA, CDR2 YSLEER. CDR3 length: 15 residues. The CDR3 region is CASSPTQGSTDTQYF. CDR3 DNA: TGCGCCAGCAGCCCAACACAGGGCAGCACAGATACGCAGTATTTT.

The J gene is TRBJ2-2, the V gene TRBV5-1; 9 nucleotides align to TRBD1. The trim removed 4 bases at V and 1 base at J, leaving 5 bases unmatched. CDR3 size: 16 residues. Looked up from germline, CDR1 is SGHRS and CDR2 is YFSETQ. CDR3 amino acids: CASSLQGQGNTGELFF. The CDR3 nucleotides read TGCGCCAGCAGCCTCCAGGGACAGGGGAACACCGGGGAGCTGTTTTTT.